This record concerns one T cell receptor (beta chain) sequence. Its cognate antigen is unknown. This specimen comes from a study of shared clonotypes between healthy human individuals. The wider study: Every donor yielded three CD4 naive, three CD4 memory, two CD8 naive and one CD8 memory plate. Study findings and constraints: Clonotypes not shared had lower generation probabilities than those common to all four donors. Measured sharing among donors was expected to vary with sequencing depth.

Germline-derived CDR1 and CDR2 are SEHNR and FQNEAQ (reference sequence). CDR3 length equals 14 residues. Trimming pared 7 bases from V and 4 bases from J, leaving 16 bases between. Generated by immunoSEQ multiplex PCR, the TCRdb table keeps only in-frame clones and is missing some. The sample has roughly 2,000,000 clones; roughly 93% are singletons. Naive CD8 cells lacked CD45RO, underwent positive selection for CCR7 and left out terminally differentiated effector memory CD45RA+ cells. This receptor was identified in a man in his late teens or twenties in good health. Some clones in this sample may be carry-over from other donors' samples. Sequenced input: naive CD8+ T cells from PBMCs. The V and J genes are TRBV7-9 and TRBJ1-2; a possible D gene is TRBD1 (5 bases). The CDR3 sequence: CASNLGGDGYGYTF. The CDR3 DNA reads TGTGCCAGCAACCTGGGGGGGGATGGCTATGGCTACACCTTC.